This T cell receptor (beta chain) emerged from a study of T cell responses to AZD1222 COVID-19 vaccine. Measured with immunoSEQ multiplex PCR; TCRdb has only the in-frame clones, and not every one. The table has about 130,000 clones, roughly 92% seen once; the top ten hold around 5%. CDR1 and CDR2 from the germline V gene are SGDLS and YYNGEE. The V and J ends lost 0 bases and 11 bases respectively, with 17 bases between them. This CDR3 is 14 amino acids long. This specimen consisted of peripheral blood, obtained on day 0 of AZD1222 vaccination. The chain employs TRBV9 and TRBJ1-1; no reliable D call. This TCR came from an adult in good health. Here the CDR3 DNA reads TGTGCCAGCAGCGTAGAGAGTATGAGGGAGGAGGCTTTCTTT. It encodes CASSVESMREEAFF.